The rows below give T cell receptor beta chains drawn from one sample of a study of cytomegalovirus exposure and HLA in healthy donors. Profiled with immunoSEQ multiplex PCR; TCRdb holds only in-frame clones, not every one. The table has around 25,000 clones, 60% to 80% seen once; the top ten hold approximately 4.9%. Sequencing input: PBMCs. The receptors stem from a male donor in good health and CMV-seronegative. Both conserved end residues are part of each CDR3. The order of the fields is D gene, J gene, V gene, clone size, CDR3 protein, CDR3 DNA. A D gene is named only where the DNA matches it firmly. Clone size is shown for a subset of rows, as once, few, many or a class of expanded clone.

>.|TRBJ1-1|TRBV5-5|.
CASSKGEMNTEAFF
TGTGCCAGCAGCAAGGGGGAGATGAACACTGAAGCTTTCTTT
>.|TRBJ1-4|TRBV28|.
CASSLGLFEKLFF
TGTGCCAGCAGTTTGGGGCTTTTTGAAAAACTGTTTTTT
>TRBD2|TRBJ2-5|TRBV18|.
CASSPNRREGPQETQYF
TGTGCCAGCTCACCTAACCGGAGGGAGGGCCCCCAAGAGACCCAGTACTTC
>.|TRBJ1-1|TRBV4-3|.
CASSQDPGWNTEAFF
TGCGCCAGCAGCCAAGATCCAGGGTGGAACACTGAAGCTTTCTTT
>TRBD2|TRBJ2-7|TRBV15|few
CATSQTSSGGITYEQYF
TGTGCCACCAGCCAGACCTCTAGCGGGGGAATCACCTACGAGCAGTACTTC
>.|TRBJ1-6|TRBV7-2|.
CASSLGAGSNSPLHF
TGTGCCAGCAGCTTAGGTGCGGGGTCGAATTCACCCCTCCACTTT
>.|TRBJ1-2|TRBV4-3|.
CASSQDTGTYGYTF
TGCGCCAGCAGCCAAGATACAGGGACCTATGGCTACACCTTC
>.|TRBJ2-3|TRBV11-2|once
CASSLDQRGTDTQYF
TGTGCCAGCAGCTTAGACCAAAGAGGCACAGATACGCAGTATTTT
>.|TRBJ2-6|TRBV15|.
CATSRVWAGGANVLTF
TGTGCCACCAGCAGAGTCTGGGCTGGAGGGGCCAACGTCCTGACTTTC
>TRBD2|TRBJ2-4|TRBV11-1|.
CASSAGTSGSFAKNIQYF
TGTGCCAGCAGCGCGGGGACTAGCGGGAGCTTCGCCAAAAACATTCAGTACTTC
>.|TRBJ2-1|TRBV7-2|few
CASSLGELQDEQFF
TGTGCCAGCAGCTTAGGTGAATTGCAGGATGAGCAGTTCTTC
>.|TRBJ1-5|TRBV6-1|.
CASSSEGPQHF
TGTGCCAGCAGTTCAGAGGGGCCCCAGCATTTT
>.|TRBJ2-3|TRBV27|.
CASSLKTGGPSTDTQYF
TGTGCCAGCAGTCTAAAAACAGGAGGGCCCAGTACAGATACGCAGTATTTT
>.|TRBJ2-1|TRBV7-2|.
CASSLGGSSSYNEQFF
TGTGCCAGCAGCTTAGGGGGCTCTAGCTCCTACAATGAGCAGTTCTTC
>TRBD2|TRBJ2-3|TRBV6-4|.
CASSVAGGGTDTQYF
TGTGCCAGCAGTGTTGCGGGGGGAGGAACAGATACGCAGTATTTT
>TRBD1|TRBJ2-7|TRBV4-1|few
CASSQDLTGGGQQYF
TGCGCCAGCAGCCAAGATCTCACAGGGGGCGGTCAGCAGTACTTC
>TRBD2|TRBJ2-7|TRBV4-2|.
CASSQDVLAEAYEQYF
TGTGCCAGCAGTCAAGATGTACTAGCGGAAGCCTACGAGCAGTACTTC
>.|TRBJ2-1|TRBV4-2|.
CASSTLLGNEQFF
TGTGCCAGCAGCACCCTACTAGGGAATGAGCAGTTCTTC
>.|TRBJ1-2|TRBV7-2|.
CASSVSGENGYTF
TGTGCCAGCAGCGTCTCAGGGGAGAATGGCTACACCTTC
>TRBD1|TRBJ2-3|TRBV7-6|.
CASTGDRGLSDTQYF
TGTGCCAGCACCGGGGACAGGGGGCTTTCAGATACGCAGTATTTT
>.|TRBJ2-7|TRBV6-1|few
CASQFDLGGDEQYF
TGTGCCAGCCAGTTTGATCTTGGAGGGGACGAGCAGTACTTC
>TRBD1|TRBJ2-6|TRBV5-1|.
CASSYLAGTGGSGANVLTF
TGCGCCAGCAGCTACCTCGCCGGGACAGGGGGTAGCGGGGCCAACGTCCTGACTTTC
>.|TRBJ1-5|TRBV7-8|.
CASSFYQDRNQPQHF
TGTGCCAGCAGCTTCTACCAGGACAGAAATCAGCCCCAGCATTTT
>TRBD2|TRBJ2-7|TRBV4-3|few
CASSQGSGTYEQYF
TGCGCCAGCAGCCAAGGGAGCGGGACCTACGAGCAGTACTTC
>TRBD1|TRBJ1-6|TRBV30|.
CACNGPGQGNSPLHF
TGTGCCTGTAACGGCCCGGGACAGGGGAATTCACCCCTCCACTTT
>TRBD1|TRBJ1-1|TRBV18|few
CASSPRTGDTEAFF
TGTGCCAGCTCACCACGGACAGGGGACACTGAAGCTTTCTTT
>.|TRBJ2-1|TRBV10-3|.
CAISESSDSSSYNEQFF
TGTGCCATCAGTGAGTCGAGCGACTCGAGCTCCTACAATGAGCAGTTCTTC
>TRBD2|TRBJ2-1|TRBV6-1|.
CASSEELWGLAALGSYNEQFF
TGTGCCAGCAGTGAAGAGTTATGGGGACTAGCGGCCCTTGGGTCCTACAATGAGCAGTTCTTC
>TRBD2|TRBJ2-5|TRBV6-6|.
CASSYLASGQETQYF
TGTGCCAGCAGTTATCTCGCTAGCGGACAAGAGACCCAGTACTTC
>TRBD2|TRBJ2-3|TRBV19|once
CASFSGDTDTQYF
TGTGCCAGTTTCAGCGGGGACACAGATACGCAGTATTTT
>.|TRBJ2-3|TRBV19|.
CASHGGTSSTDTQYF
TGTGCCAGTCATGGGGGGACTTCTAGCACAGATACGCAGTATTTT
>.|TRBJ2-1|TRBV5-1|few
CASSLESGETTLSPSTYNEQFF
TGCGCCAGCAGCTTGGAATCGGGGGAAACCACCCTTTCACCTTCTACCTACAATGAGCAGTTCTTC
>TRBD1|TRBJ2-7|TRBV7-9|.
CASTHERGTGDYEQYF
TGTGCCAGCACCCACGAACGGGGGACAGGGGACTACGAGCAGTACTTC
>.|TRBJ2-5|TRBV11-2|.
CASSSGEETQYF
TGTGCCAGCTCTTCGGGTGAGGAGACCCAGTACTTC
>TRBD1|TRBJ2-1|TRBV9|.
CASSVVGDRLFF
TGTGCCAGCAGCGTAGTGGGGGACAGATTGTTCTTC